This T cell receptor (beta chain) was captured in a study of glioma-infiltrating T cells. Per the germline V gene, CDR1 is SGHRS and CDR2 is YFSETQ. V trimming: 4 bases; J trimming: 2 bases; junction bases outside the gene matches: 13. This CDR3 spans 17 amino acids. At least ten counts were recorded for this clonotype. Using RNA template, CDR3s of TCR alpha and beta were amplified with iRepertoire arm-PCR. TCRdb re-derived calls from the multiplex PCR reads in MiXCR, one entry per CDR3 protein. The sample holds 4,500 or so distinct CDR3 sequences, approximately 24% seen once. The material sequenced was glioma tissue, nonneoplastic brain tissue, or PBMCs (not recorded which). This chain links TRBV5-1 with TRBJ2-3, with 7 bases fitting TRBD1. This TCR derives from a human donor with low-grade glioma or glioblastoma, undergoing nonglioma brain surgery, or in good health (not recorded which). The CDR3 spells CASSLTWDSSLTDTQYF. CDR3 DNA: TGCGCCAGCAGCCTGACGTGGGACAGCTCCCTCACAGATACGCAGTATTTT. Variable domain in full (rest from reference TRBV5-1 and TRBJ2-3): KAGVTQTPRYLIKTRGQQVTLSCSPISGHRSVSWYQQTPGQGLQFLFEYFSETQRNKGNFPGRFSGRQFSNSRSEMNVSTLELGDSALYLCASSLTWDSSLTDTQYFGPGTRLTVL.